A selection of T cell receptor beta chains follows, all from one sample in a study of cytomegalovirus exposure and HLA in healthy donors. This table comes from immunoSEQ multiplex PCR, and its TCRdb copy is limited to in-frame clones, with some not included. Of hundreds of thousands of clones listed, approximately 82% were seen once; the top ten hold roughly 5.5%. Sample: PBMCs. The origin of the receptors is a woman aged 18-29 years in good health and CMV-seronegative. Both conserved end residues are part of each CDR3. Each record gives: V gene, J gene, D gene, clone size, CDR3 protein, CDR3 DNA. The D gene is left open where the match is weak. Size is omitted from some rows. Given values are once, few, many or a class for expanded clones.

v_gene: TRBV4-1
j_gene: TRBJ1-4
d_gene: TRBD1
abundance: few
CDR3aa: CASSQTRQGWEKLFF
CDR3nt: TGCGCCAGCAGCCAAACGCGACAGGGGTGGGAAAAACTGTTTTTT

v_gene: TRBV30
j_gene: TRBJ1-2
d_gene: -
abundance: few
CDR3aa: CAWSPRDYGYTF
CDR3nt: TGTGCCTGGAGCCCCCGGGACTATGGCTACACCTTC

v_gene: TRBV2
j_gene: TRBJ1-5
d_gene: -
abundance: -
CDR3aa: CASGRAQAGNNQPQHF
CDR3nt: TGTGCCAGCGGGAGGGCGCAGGCAGGAAACAATCAGCCCCAGCATTTT

v_gene: TRBV6-6
j_gene: TRBJ1-1
d_gene: -
abundance: -
CDR3aa: CASSYQRGTEAFF
CDR3nt: TGTGCCAGCAGTTACCAAAGGGGCACTGAAGCTTTCTTT

v_gene: TRBV6-6
j_gene: TRBJ2-1
d_gene: -
abundance: -
CDR3aa: CASVPGHSYNEQFF
CDR3nt: TGTGCCAGCGTCCCCGGGCACTCCTACAATGAGCAGTTCTTC

v_gene: TRBV30
j_gene: TRBJ2-5
d_gene: TRBD1
abundance: -
CDR3aa: CARTGGGETQYF
CDR3nt: TGCGCACGGACAGGGGGAGGGGAGACCCAGTACTTC

v_gene: TRBV2
j_gene: TRBJ2-1
d_gene: -
abundance: -
CDR3aa: CATSWGNEQFF
CDR3nt: TGTGCCACCTCCTGGGGGAATGAGCAGTTCTTC

v_gene: TRBV6-6
j_gene: TRBJ2-1
d_gene: -
abundance: once
CDR3aa: CASRVTAASYNEQFF
CDR3nt: TGTGCCAGCAGGGTAACAGCGGCTAGCTACAATGAGCAGTTCTTC

v_gene: TRBV7-2
j_gene: TRBJ2-7
d_gene: -
abundance: -
CDR3aa: CASSLGTVPYEQYF
CDR3nt: TGTGCCAGCAGCTTGGGGACGGTACCCTACGAGCAGTACTTC

v_gene: TRBV28
j_gene: TRBJ2-2
d_gene: -
abundance: -
CDR3aa: CASSLEGEGDTGELFF
CDR3nt: TGTGCCAGCAGTTTAGAAGGAGAGGGGGACACCGGGGAGCTGTTTTTT

v_gene: TRBV4-1
j_gene: TRBJ2-3
d_gene: -
abundance: -
CDR3aa: CASSQVGVRDTQYF
CDR3nt: TGCGCCAGCAGCCAGGTGGGGGTTCGGGATACGCAGTATTTT

v_gene: TRBV5-1
j_gene: TRBJ1-1
d_gene: TRBD1
abundance: -
CDR3aa: CASSLETGTEAFF
CDR3nt: TGCGCCAGCAGCTTGGAGACAGGGACTGAAGCTTTCTTT

v_gene: TRBV19
j_gene: TRBJ2-1
d_gene: TRBD1
abundance: many
CDR3aa: CAAGQGEWDEQFF
CDR3nt: TGTGCCGCGGGACAGGGGGAATGGGATGAGCAGTTCTTC

v_gene: TRBV4-2
j_gene: TRBJ1-5
d_gene: TRBD1
abundance: -
CDR3aa: CASSQPDREDQPQHF
CDR3nt: TGTGCCAGCAGCCAACCGGACAGGGAAGATCAGCCCCAGCATTTT

v_gene: TRBV27
j_gene: TRBJ1-2
d_gene: TRBD1
abundance: -
CDR3aa: CASSPWDRTNYGYTF
CDR3nt: TGTGCCAGCAGTCCCTGGGACAGAACTAACTATGGCTACACCTTC

v_gene: TRBV14
j_gene: TRBJ2-7
d_gene: -
abundance: -
CDR3aa: CASSQVGGEQYF
CDR3nt: TGTGCCAGCAGCCAAGTAGGGGGGGAGCAGTACTTC

v_gene: TRBV29-1
j_gene: TRBJ2-5
d_gene: -
abundance: -
CDR3aa: CSVGTAEETQYF
CDR3nt: TGCAGCGTTGGAACAGCAGAAGAGACCCAGTACTTC

v_gene: TRBV5-1
j_gene: TRBJ1-3
d_gene: -
abundance: -
CDR3aa: CASTEGGVGNTIYF
CDR3nt: TGCGCCAGCACGGAGGGAGGTGTTGGAAACACCATATATTTT

v_gene: TRBV4-2
j_gene: TRBJ2-7
d_gene: TRBD1
abundance: few
CDR3aa: CASSRSDRGDEQYF
CDR3nt: TGTGCCAGCAGTCGTTCTGACAGGGGTGACGAGCAGTACTTC

v_gene: TRBV18
j_gene: TRBJ2-2
d_gene: TRBD1
abundance: -
CDR3aa: CASSPGTGGVGELFF
CDR3nt: TGTGCCAGCTCACCGGGGACAGGGGGCGTCGGGGAGCTGTTTTTT

v_gene: TRBV7-8
j_gene: TRBJ1-4
d_gene: -
abundance: few
CDR3aa: CASSPFHGELFF
CDR3nt: TGTGCCAGCAGCCCCTTCCACGGGGAACTGTTTTTT

v_gene: TRBV7-3
j_gene: TRBJ2-5
d_gene: -
abundance: once
CDR3aa: CASSAGGPGETQYF
CDR3nt: TGTGCCAGCAGCGCCGGGGGGCCAGGAGAGACCCAGTACTTC

v_gene: TRBV6-1
j_gene: TRBJ2-3
d_gene: -
abundance: -
CDR3aa: CASSEDGISSDTQYF
CDR3nt: TGTGCCAGCAGTGAAGACGGGATTAGCTCAGATACGCAGTATTTT

v_gene: TRBV6-4
j_gene: TRBJ2-7
d_gene: -
abundance: few
CDR3aa: CASRPEESYEQYF
CDR3nt: TGTGCCAGCAGGCCTGAGGAATCCTACGAGCAGTACTTC

v_gene: TRBV2
j_gene: TRBJ2-4
d_gene: -
abundance: -
CDR3aa: CASSLDSLAKNIQYF
CDR3nt: TGTGCCAGCAGCCTAGACAGCCTAGCCAAAAACATTCAGTACTTC

v_gene: TRBV7-9
j_gene: TRBJ2-7
d_gene: TRBD1
abundance: once
CDR3aa: CASSSTTGAPYEQYF
CDR3nt: TGTGCCAGCAGCTCCACCACAGGGGCGCCCTACGAGCAGTACTTC